This is a list of T cell receptor beta chains from one sample in a study of shared clonotypes between healthy human individuals. Sequencing was performed with immunoSEQ multiplex PCR; in TCRdb, only in-frame clones are kept and a portion is missing. The repertoire holds 2 million to 3 million clones, with 93% as singletons. Sequencing was carried out using naive CD4+ T cells from PBMCs. The receptors were sampled from a man aged 18-30 years in good health. Some clones in this sample may be carry-over from other donors' samples. CDR3s include the opening cysteine and the closing phenylalanine or tryptophan. The D gene is left open where the match is weak. A row's size may be missing; if present it is once, few, many or a size class.

v_gene	j_gene	d_gene	abundance	CDR3aa	CDR3nt
TRBV5-1	TRBJ1-3	-	few	CASSLGRSSGNTIYF	TGCGCCAGCAGCTTGGGACGGTCCTCTGGAAACACCATATATTTT
TRBV28	TRBJ2-3	TRBD2	-	CASSPAAGATDTQYF	TGTGCCAGCTCTCCGGCAGCGGGGGCCACAGATACGCAGTATTTT
TRBV15	TRBJ1-1	-	-	CATSGRGWGLDTEAFF	TGTGCCACCAGCGGCCGGGGATGGGGGTTGGACACTGAAGCTTTCTTT
TRBV14	TRBJ2-7	TRBD1	-	CASSPTGIEQYF	TGTGCCAGCAGCCCGACAGGGATCGAGCAGTACTTC
TRBV5-6	TRBJ2-7	-	once	CASSQDRSYEQYF	TGTGCCAGCAGCCAGGACAGATCCTACGAGCAGTACTTC
TRBV5-4	TRBJ2-3	TRBD2	-	CASSLELAGVADTQYF	TGTGCCAGCAGCTTGGAACTAGCGGGAGTTGCAGATACGCAGTATTTT
TRBV28	TRBJ1-1	TRBD1	-	CASRVGSGTGDRSEAFF	TGTGCCAGCAGGGTTGGGAGCGGGACAGGGGATAGATCTGAAGCTTTCTTT
TRBV7-9	TRBJ2-7	TRBD1	-	CASSLKGQLKQYF	TGTGCCAGCAGCCTAAAGGGACAGTTGAAGCAGTACTTC
TRBV6-5	TRBJ2-3	-	-	CASTPAGRTDTQYF	TGTGCCAGCACCCCCGCAGGGCGCACAGATACGCAGTATTTT
TRBV29-1	TRBJ2-1	-	-	CSVEKSSLGGEQFF	TGCAGCGTTGAAAAGTCCTCCCTAGGGGGTGAGCAGTTCTTC
TRBV28	TRBJ2-7	TRBD2	-	CASSPGGVAGYEQYF	TGTGCCAGCAGTCCCGGGGGAGTAGCGGGCTACGAGCAGTACTTC
TRBV2	TRBJ2-2	TRBD2	-	CASRKPGLALTGELFF	TGTGCCAGCAGAAAACCGGGACTAGCGTTGACAGGGGAGCTGTTTTTT
TRBV27	TRBJ2-7	-	-	CASSQLRGSNYEQYF	TGTGCCAGCAGTCAGCTCAGGGGTTCGAACTACGAGCAGTACTTC
TRBV6-5	TRBJ1-1	-	-	CASSKPQTSEAFF	TGTGCCAGCAGTAAACCACAGACGAGTGAAGCTTTCTTT
TRBV5-1	TRBJ1-2	TRBD1	-	CASSENRGGYTF	TGCGCCAGCAGCGAGAACAGGGGTGGCTACACCTTC
TRBV7-2	TRBJ2-5	-	-	CASSLEMAQAWGTQYF	TGTGCCAGCAGCTTAGAAATGGCGCAGGCCTGGGGGACCCAGTACTTC
TRBV4-3	TRBJ2-2	-	-	CASSQDWGRIEGELFF	TGCGCCAGCAGCCAAGATTGGGGCCGAATTGAAGGGGAGCTGTTTTTT
TRBV5-1	TRBJ2-7	-	once	CASSLGRGPYEQYF	TGCGCCAGCAGCTTGGGGCGGGGCCCCTACGAGCAGTACTTC
TRBV7-8	TRBJ1-1	TRBD1	once	CASSQSSGGWTEAFF	TGTGCCAGCAGCCAGAGTTCAGGGGGGTGGACTGAAGCTTTCTTT
TRBV6-1	TRBJ2-1	-	-	CASSEANARYSYNEQFF	TGTGCCAGCAGTGAAGCGAATGCCAGGTACTCCTACAATGAGCAGTTCTTC
TRBV28	TRBJ2-7	-	-	CASSLSRPTYEQYF	TGTGCCAGCAGTTTATCCAGGCCGACCTACGAGCAGTACTTC